This T cell receptor (beta chain) was obtained from a study of CD8 T cells in ankylosing spondylitis. Study-wide results and limits: Researchers report that disease-linked clones proved CD8+ and relatively rare in peripheral blood. Some motif variants were previously reported in reactive arthritis synovial fluid and blood.

V dropped 4 bases and J dropped 0 bases, with 23 bases sitting between them. Per the germline V gene, CDR1 is SGHRS and CDR2 is YFSETQ. The length of the CDR3 is 19 residues. Quantitative 5'-RACE with molecular barcodes was used to make the TCR beta libraries. TCRdb passed the 5' RACE reads through MiXCR, listing each CDR3 protein once. The sample lists 50,000 to 65,000 distinct CDR3 sequences; about 7% were seen once. In its sample, this clonotype was seen many times. What it recognizes is unknown. The chain has TRBV5-1 and TRBJ2-1; D assignment may be TRBD1 or TRBD2 (5 bases each). The material sequenced was blood, either unsorted or a sorted T cell fraction (not recorded which). The source of this sequence is a female donor with ankylosing spondylitis or in good health (not recorded which). The DNA of the CDR3 is TGCGCCAGCAGCCCCTCCGGGACCCTCCAAGTGGGCTCCTACAATGAGCAGTTCTTC. Translation: CASSPSGTLQVGSYNEQFF.